This T cell receptor beta chain derives from a study of vaccination effects on CD4 cells after COVID-19. This clone was detected only a few times. The target antigen is unknown. Following culture for more than 9 days, CD4+ T cells were isolated. Participants completed two doses of the BNT162b2 or mRNA-1273 vaccine. Germline CDR1 MGHRA, CDR2 YSYEKL. Germline trimming cut 1 base from V and 8 bases from J; bases unmatched to any gene: 9. The CDR3 covers 15 residues. The assay was immunoSEQ multiplex PCR, and TCRdb's table has in-frame clones only and misses some. The data contain some 70,000 clones, over 75% of them seen just once; the ten biggest clones take up more than 2%.

The TCR originated in a human donor who received a COVID-19 vaccine. The chain couples TRBV4-1 to TRBJ1-2; 8 nucleotides align to TRBD1. This sample comprised CD4+ T cells from PBMCs cultured without peptide, obtained after COVID-19 vaccination. The CDR3 region has the DNA TGCGCCAGCAGCCAAGGCAGACAGGGGCTCGAAGGCTACACCTTC. Protein: CASSQGRQGLEGYTF.